This TCR beta chain originates from a study of cytomegalovirus exposure and HLA in healthy donors. Study-wide findings and caveats: The tendency of first-cohort TCR clusters to co-occur in the 100 to 150 validation repertoires was identified by a subsequent analysis. In vitro testing confirmed a few CMV-associated chains as specific for CMV antigens.

TCRdb keeps only in-frame clones here, not all; method: immunoSEQ multiplex PCR. This repertoire shows about 79,000 clones, 80% to 95% found once; its top ten account for about 3.9%. With respect to this clone: No antigen is known for it.

This CDR3 region has 19 residues. Germline V CDR1 and CDR2: MGHRA, YSYEKL. The trim removed 0 bases at V and 0 bases at J, leaving 7 bases unmatched. The donors were members of the validation cohort comprising about 130 subjects, separate from the approximately 630-subject first cohort. The rearrangement links TRBV4-1 to TRBJ1-5; TRBD1 matches 11 bases. This clonotype was obtained from a woman in her twenties or thirties in good health and CMV-seronegative. Specimen: PBMCs. The CDR3 bases are TGCGCCAGCAGCCAAGACCGGGACAGGGGGGCGGGTAGCAATCAGCCCCAGCATTTT. It specifies CASSQDRDRGAGSNQPQHF.